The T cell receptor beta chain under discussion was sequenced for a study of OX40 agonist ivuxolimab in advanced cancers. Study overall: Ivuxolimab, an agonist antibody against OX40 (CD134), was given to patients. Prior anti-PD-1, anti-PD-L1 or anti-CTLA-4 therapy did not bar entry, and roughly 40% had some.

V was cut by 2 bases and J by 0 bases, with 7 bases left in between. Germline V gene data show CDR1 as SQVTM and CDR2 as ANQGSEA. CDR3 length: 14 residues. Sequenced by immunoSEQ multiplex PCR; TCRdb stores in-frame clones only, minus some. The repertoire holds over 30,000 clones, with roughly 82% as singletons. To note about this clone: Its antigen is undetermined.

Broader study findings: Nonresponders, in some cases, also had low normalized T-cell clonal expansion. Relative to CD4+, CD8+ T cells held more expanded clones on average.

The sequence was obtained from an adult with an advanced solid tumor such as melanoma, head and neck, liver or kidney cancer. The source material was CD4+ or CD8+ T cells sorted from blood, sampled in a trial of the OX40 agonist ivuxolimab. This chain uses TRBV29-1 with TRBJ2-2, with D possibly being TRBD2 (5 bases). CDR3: CSVEPGANTGELFF. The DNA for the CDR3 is TGCAGCGTTGAACCCGGGGCGAACACCGGGGAGCTGTTTTTT.